The 19 T cell receptor beta chains reported below all come from one sample, sequenced in a study of shared clonotypes between healthy human individuals. The data were produced by immunoSEQ multiplex PCR, yet TCRdb's version contains in-frame clones alone and is incomplete. This table holds about 1,500,000 clones, roughly 95% found once. Sample: naive CD4+ T cells sorted from blood. Noted subset: CD45RA+ positively selected. All receptors derive from a man aged 25 to 45 in good health.

The V call is TRBV4-3, the J call TRBJ2-1; TRBD2 aligns across 12 bases. Germline V gene lookup returns CDR1 LGHNA and CDR2 YSLEER. The CDR3 totals 16 residues. V lost 0 bases, J lost 10 bases, and 7 bases stayed unmatched. As DNA, the CDR3 is TGCGCCAGCAGCCAAGAGCCGACTAGCGGGGGTAGGGAGCAGTTCTTC. It is translated as CASSQEPTSGGREQFF.

The V gene is TRBV27, the J gene TRBJ2-7; 7 positions agree with TRBD2. The CDR3 extends over 17 amino acids. V lost 1 base to trimming and J lost 0 bases; unmatched junction nucleotides: 9. In germline, CDR1 is MNHEY, CDR2 SMNVEV (reference sequence). CDR3 residues: CASSLLVSGRSSYEQYF. The DNA for the CDR3 is TGTGCCAGCAGTTTATTAGTTTCCGGGAGGAGCTCCTACGAGCAGTACTTC.

This sequence joins TRBV6-1 and TRBJ1-2; D gene unclear. This CDR3 spans 14 amino acids. Trimming cost V 2 bases and J 8 bases, with 15 bases left between them. Per the germline V gene, CDR1 is MNHNS and CDR2 is SASEGT. This CDR3 is CASSESSTQLGYTF. The CDR3 DNA follows: TGTGCCAGCAGTGAAAGCTCGACACAACTAGGCTACACCTTC.

The J gene is TRBJ2-4, the V gene TRBV19; 15 bases align to TRBD2. The germline V gene encodes CDR1 LNHDA and CDR2 SQIVND (reference sequence). Germline trimming cut 5 bases from V and 0 bases from J; bases unmatched to any gene: 5. CDR3 length: 18 residues. CDR3 residues: CASSAGTSGRLAKNIQYF. CDR3 nucleotide sequence: TGTGCCAGTAGTGCCGGGACTAGCGGGAGGCTAGCCAAAAACATTCAGTACTTC.

CDR3 DNA: TGTGCCAGCAGGGCCGGGACTAGCGGGCAGAATGAGCAGTTCTTC. It encodes CASRAGTSGQNEQFF. This chain connects TRBV2 to TRBJ2-1; 12 positions agree with TRBD2. This CDR3 has 15 residues. CDR1 and CDR2 (germline): SNHLY, FYNNEI. V trimming: 6 bases; J trimming: 7 bases; junction bases outside the gene matches: 7.

Here the CDR3 DNA reads TGCGCCAGCAGCCCCCCGGGACACCTACTAGAGACCCAGTACTTC. This codes for CASSPPGHLLETQYF. The chain is built from TRBV23-1 and TRBJ2-5, with a possible D match to TRBD1 (6 bases). TRBV23-1 is given ORF status, its function remaining uncertain. V was cut by 6 bases and J by 4 bases, with 18 bases left in between. This CDR3 spans 15 amino acids.

The chain is built from TRBV30 and TRBJ2-3; 10 bases are a match to TRBD2. CDR1 and CDR2 (germline): GTSNPN, SVGIG (reference sequence). The CDR3 is 13 residues long. J was trimmed by 7 bases and V by 4 bases; bases with no gene match: 5. The CDR3 sequence is CAWKASGSHTQYF. The CDR3 bases are TGTGCCTGGAAAGCTAGCGGGAGCCATACGCAGTATTTT.

The gene calls are TRBV2 and TRBJ2-5, with 11 bases lining up with TRBD2. Germline V gene sequence: CDR1 SNHLY, CDR2 FYNNEI. The CDR3 is 15 amino acids. The trim removed 8 bases at V and 4 bases at J, leaving 9 bases unmatched. For the CDR3, the DNA is TGTGCCAGCGGAGGGGTGCTAGCGGGAGGAGAGACCCAGTACTTC. It is translated as CASGGVLAGGETQYF.

The count of this clone is one. The chain couples TRBV23-1 to TRBJ2-2; the match to TRBD2 covers 7 bases. TRBV23-1 is identified as an open reading frame with a role that is uncertain. The length of the CDR3 is 14 residues. V dropped 2 bases and J dropped 6; count of bases not matched to a gene: 3. This CDR3 is CASSQSGTPGELFF. CDR3 coding DNA: TGCGCCAGCAGTCAAAGCGGGACTCCCGGGGAGCTGTTTTTT.

This rearrangement joins TRBV5-1 to TRBJ2-3, with a possible D match to TRBD1 (5 bases). The CDR3 runs to 16 residues. The V gene lost 1 base and the J gene lost 2 bases, with 14 bases spanning the gap. Germline assignment: CDR1 SGHRS and CDR2 YFSETQ. The CDR3 sequence: CASSLSRGFSTDTQYF. The CDR3 nucleotides are TGCGCCAGCAGCTTGAGTAGGGGCTTTTCCACAGATACGCAGTATTTT.

This chain links TRBV5-1 with TRBJ2-1, with D possibly called TRBD1 or TRBD2 (5 bases each). The CDR3 consists of 15 residues. The V end was cut by 1 base, the J end by 5 bases, with 13 bases between. The germline CDR1 and CDR2 sequences are SGHRS and YFSETQ. This CDR3 is CASSLSGPPNNEQFF. The CDR3 coding sequence is TGCGCCAGCAGCTTGTCGGGACCCCCTAACAATGAGCAGTTCTTC.

The chain combines TRBV10-3 with TRBJ2-6, with a tentative D call TRBD2 (5 bases). Germline values: CDR1 ENHRY, CDR2 SYGVKD. The CDR3 has 17 amino acids. Between the trimmed V and J ends, which lost 3 bases and 0 bases, there was a span of 12 bases. The CDR3 spells CAISELTGSSGANVLTF. CDR3 in DNA: TGTGCCATCAGTGAACTCACGGGAAGCTCTGGGGCCAACGTCCTGACTTTC.

CDR3 in amino acids: CASRRGQGVYEQYF. CDR3 coding DNA: TGTGCCAGCAGAAGGGGACAGGGAGTTTACGAGCAGTACTTC. The chain links TRBV27 to TRBJ2-7, with 9 bases aligning to TRBD1. Germline-derived CDR1 and CDR2 are MNHEY and SMNVEV (reference sequence). The trim removed 6 bases at V and 4 bases at J, leaving 7 bases unmatched. CDR3 length: 14 residues.

The rearrangement uses TRBV7-7 and TRBJ2-7, with 9 bases fitting TRBD1. The CDR3 is 16 amino acids. V lost 1 base to trimming and J lost 3 bases; unmatched junction nucleotides: 7. Per the germline V gene, CDR1 is SSHAT and CDR2 is FNYEAQ (reference sequence). The CDR3 protein is CASSLGPGTGIYEQYF. The CDR3 DNA sequence: TGTGCCAGCAGCTTAGGGCCCGGGACAGGGATCTACGAGCAGTACTTC. Full variable domain (rest looked up from reference TRBV7-7 and TRBJ2-7): GAGVSQSPRYKVTKRGQDVTLRCDPISSHATLYWYQQALGQGPEFLTYFNYEAQPDKSGLPSDRFSAERPEGSISTLTIQRTEQRDSAMYRCASSLGPGTGIYEQYFGPGTRLTVT.

The rearrangement links TRBV5-1 to TRBJ2-7, with 7 bases that match TRBD2. The CDR3 length is 15 residues. Trimming at V came to 4 bases and at J to 2 bases, leaving 9 bases not matched to a gene. The germline gives CDR1 SGHRS, CDR2 YFSETQ. This CDR3 reads CASSVKAGRTYEQYF. The DNA for the CDR3 is TGCGCCAGCAGCGTCAAAGCGGGGCGCACCTACGAGCAGTACTTC.

The V call is TRBV10-2, the J call TRBJ1-1, with 7 bases lining up with TRBD1. This CDR3 is 10 amino acids long. The V and J ends lost 10 bases and 11 bases, in that order; junction bases with no gene match: 7. From germline, CDR1 is WSHSY and CDR2 SAAADI. CDR3 loop: CAKTTGRAFF. As DNA, the CDR3 is TGCGCCAAAACGACAGGGAGGGCTTTCTTT.

The CDR3 region is CASSRDRGFDEQYF. The CDR3 DNA is TGCGCCAGCAGCCGAGACAGGGGGTTCGACGAGCAGTACTTC. The chain links TRBV4-1 to TRBJ2-7; 9 bases match TRBD1. CDR3 length: 14 residues. The germline V gene has CDR1 MGHRA and CDR2 YSYEKL. The V and J ends lost 4 bases and 5 bases, in that order; junction bases with no gene match: 6.

Note on this clone: The junction shows a germline mismatch at one end, possibly a read error. The rearrangement links TRBV7-7 to TRBJ2-1; D unclear. The germline V gene has CDR1 SSHAT and CDR2 FNYEAQ (reference sequence). The CDR3 extends over 13 amino acids. CDR3 amino acids: CASSLRFDNEQFF. CDR3 DNA: TGTGCTAGCAGCCTCAGGTTTGACAATGAGCAGTTCTTC.

The V gene is TRBV2, the J gene TRBJ1-5, with D perhaps matching TRBD1 (5 bases). The CDR3 loop spans 15 amino acids. With 6 bases removed from V and 0 bases from J, the gap between germline ends came to 12 bases. Germline CDR1 SNHLY, CDR2 FYNNEI. CDR3 in DNA: TGTGCCAGCAGGATAGACAGACATAGCAATCAGCCCCAGCATTTT. Amino acid sequence: CASRIDRHSNQPQHF. Full variable domain (outside the CDR3, taken from reference TRBV2 and TRBJ1-5): EPEVTQTPSHQVTQMGQEVILRCVPISNHLYFYWYRQILGQKVEFLVSFYNNEISEKSEIFDDQFSVERPDGSNFTLKIRSTKLEDSAMYFCASRIDRHSNQPQHFGDGTRLSIL.